This T cell receptor (beta chain) originates from a study of OX40 agonist ivuxolimab in advanced cancers. Some clones are missing from TCRdb's copy, which holds only in-frame ones; the method was immunoSEQ multiplex PCR. The table has under 25,000 clones, 74% seen once. The germline V gene has CDR1 SNHLY and CDR2 FYNNEI. The length of the CDR3 is 13 residues. V dropped 3 bases and J dropped 4 bases, with 9 bases sitting between them. Autoimmune disease history or systemic immunosuppression excluded patients. The chain employs TRBV2 and TRBJ1-1; no definite D call. The origin of this receptor is an adult with an advanced solid tumor such as melanoma, head and neck, liver or kidney cancer. Sequencing used CD4+ or CD8+ T cells sorted from blood, obtained in a trial of the OX40 agonist ivuxolimab. CDR3 sequence (DNA): TGTGCCAGCAGTGATTCCGGGGTCACTGAAGCTTTCTTT. Translated, it gives CASSDSGVTEAFF.